The clone carrying this T cell receptor (beta chain) is termed medium-sized. Antigen: not known. This CDR3 region has 15 residues. V was trimmed by 1 base and J by 0 bases, leaving 9 bases between them. Per germline, CDR1 SEHNR and CDR2 FQNEAQ (reference sequence). This sample was taken from a study of breast tumors, draining lymph nodes, adjacent tissues. Overall study results and limits: Data only fit, rather than demonstrated, lymph node origin of most tumor T cells. Compared with lymph nodes, tumors were less diverse; compared with nontumor tissue, more. The data were judged consistent with most tumor T cells coming from lymph node and expanding in tumor.

In TCRdb, the multiplex PCR reads were re-called with MiXCR into one record per CDR3 protein. The sample has 66,000 or so distinct CDR3 sequences, 40% to 55% seen once. The origin of this receptor is a female donor with breast cancer. Some clones in this sample may be carry-over from other donors' samples. The chain is built from TRBV7-9 and TRBJ1-2; perhaps TRBD1 as D (5 bases). Sequencing was performed on breast tumor tissue. The CDR3 loop is CASSLGGAPNYGYTF. CDR3 sequence (DNA): TGTGCCAGCAGCTTAGGAGGGGCACCTAACTATGGCTACACCTTC.